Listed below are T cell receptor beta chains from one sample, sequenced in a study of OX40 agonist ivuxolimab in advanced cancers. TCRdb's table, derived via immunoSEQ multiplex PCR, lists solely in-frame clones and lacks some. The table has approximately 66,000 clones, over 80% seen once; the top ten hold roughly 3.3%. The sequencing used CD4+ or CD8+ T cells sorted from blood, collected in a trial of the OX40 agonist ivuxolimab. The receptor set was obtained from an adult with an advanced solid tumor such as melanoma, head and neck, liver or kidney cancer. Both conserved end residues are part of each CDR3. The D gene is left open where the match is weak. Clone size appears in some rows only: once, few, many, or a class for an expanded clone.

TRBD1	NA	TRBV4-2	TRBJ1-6	TGTGCCAGCAGCCAAGATTTGGGGACAGGTAATTCACCCCTCCACTTT	CASSQDLGTGNSPLHF
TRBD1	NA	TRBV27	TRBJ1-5	TGTGCCAGCAGTCCCCGGGCAGGGGGCCAGGGACAGCCCCAGCATTTT	CASSPRAGGQGQPQHF
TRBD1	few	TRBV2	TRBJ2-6	TGTGCCACCTCCAGAGACAGGGCTGGGGCCAACGTCCTGACTTTC	CATSRDRAGANVLTF
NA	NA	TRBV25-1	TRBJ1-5	TGTGCCAGCAGTTATAGCAATCAGCCCCAGCATTTT	CASSYSNQPQHF
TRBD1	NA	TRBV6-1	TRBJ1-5	TGTGCCACCTCCGGGACAGGGGTCTCCTCCCAGCATTTT	CATSGTGVSSQHF
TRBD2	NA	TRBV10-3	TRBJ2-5	TGTGCCATCAGTCAAGTAGCGGGGACGGAGACCCAGTACTTC	CAISQVAGTETQYF
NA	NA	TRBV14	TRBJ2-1	TGTGCCAGCAGCCAAGTGCGGTCGTACAATGAGCAGTTCTTC	CASSQVRSYNEQFF
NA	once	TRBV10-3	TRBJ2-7	TGTGCCATCAGTGGGGGACAAGTCTACGAGCAGTACTTC	CAISGGQVYEQYF
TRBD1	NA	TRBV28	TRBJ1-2	TGTGCCAGCAGTGGACTAGGACAGGGCCTCTATGGCTACACCTTC	CASSGLGQGLYGYTF
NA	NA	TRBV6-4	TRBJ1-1	TGTGCCAGCAGTTCCGTCCCGAACACTGAAGCTTTCTTT	CASSSVPNTEAFF
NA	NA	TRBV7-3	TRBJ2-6	TGTGCCAGCACCCCTGGCGGGACAGCTGATCCTGGGGCCAACGTCCTGACTTTC	CASTPGGTADPGANVLTF
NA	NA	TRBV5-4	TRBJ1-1	TGTGCCAGCAGCTGGAACAGCGGCACTGAAGCTTTCTTT	CASSWNSGTEAFF
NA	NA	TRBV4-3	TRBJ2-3	TGCGCCAGCAGCCAAGGCCCTCTACTCGGAACAGATACGCAGTATTTT	CASSQGPLLGTDTQYF
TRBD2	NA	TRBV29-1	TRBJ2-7	TGCAGCGTTGAAGATGGGGGGGACGAGCAGTACTTC	CSVEDGGDEQYF
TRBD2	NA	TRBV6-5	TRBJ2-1	TGTGCCAGCAGTCAACGAGCGGGGTCCTACAATGAGCAGTTCTTC	CASSQRAGSYNEQFF
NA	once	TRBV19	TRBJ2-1	TGTGCCAGTAGTATCCGGGATGATGAGCAGTTCTTC	CASSIRDDEQFF
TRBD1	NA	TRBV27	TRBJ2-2	TGTGCCAGCAGATGGACAGGGACCAACACCGGGGAGCTGTTTTTT	CASRWTGTNTGELFF
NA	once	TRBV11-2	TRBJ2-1	TGTGCCAGCAGCTTGGGGGCCGGGAGCGGAGTCTACAATGAGCAGTTCTTC	CASSLGAGSGVYNEQFF
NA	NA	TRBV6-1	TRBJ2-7	TGTGCCAGCAGTGCCGACCCCGGACCGTACGAGCAGTACTTC	CASSADPGPYEQYF
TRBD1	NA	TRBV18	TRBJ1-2	TGTGCCAGCTCACCACCATCCATGGACAGGGGCCATGGCTACACCTTC	CASSPPSMDRGHGYTF
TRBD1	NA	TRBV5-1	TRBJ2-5	TGCGCCAGCAGCTTCCAGGGGGCCCAAGAGACCCAGTACTTC	CASSFQGAQETQYF
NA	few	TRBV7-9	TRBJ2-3	TGTGCCAGCAGCTTAAAGGGACTCGGGGGAGATACGCAGTATTTT	CASSLKGLGGDTQYF
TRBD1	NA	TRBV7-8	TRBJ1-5	TGTGCCAGCAGCTTAGAGGGGGCGCGTAATCAGCCCCAGCATTTT	CASSLEGARNQPQHF
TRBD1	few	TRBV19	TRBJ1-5	TGTGCCAGTAGCGCCACAGGGGGCAATCAGCCCCAGCATTTT	CASSATGGNQPQHF
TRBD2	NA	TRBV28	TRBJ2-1	TGTGCCAGCAGTACTACCGGGGGGGCGAACAATGAGCAGTTCTTC	CASSTTGGANNEQFF
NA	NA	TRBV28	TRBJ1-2	TGTGCCAGCAGTATACCAAACACAGGTTACTATGGCTACACCTTC	CASSIPNTGYYGYTF
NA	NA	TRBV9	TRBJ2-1	TGTGCCAGCAGCGTAGGAGGAGGGGCGGGGAGTGAGCAGTTCTTC	CASSVGGGAGSEQFF
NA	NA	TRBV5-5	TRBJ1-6	TGTGCCACGAAAGGCGGAACTAATTCACCCCTCCACTTT	CATKGGTNSPLHF
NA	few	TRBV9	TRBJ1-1	TGTGCCAGCAGCGTAGGAGGGCTGCAGGGTGAGGACACTGAAGCTTTCTTT	CASSVGGLQGEDTEAFF
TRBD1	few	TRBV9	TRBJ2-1	TGTGCCAGCAGCGTAGAGGGACAGGGGGCTGGTGAGCAGTTCTTC	CASSVEGQGAGEQFF
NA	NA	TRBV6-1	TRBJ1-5	TGTGCCAGCAGTGAATATGGGGGGGCCAGCAATCAGCCCCAGCATTTT	CASSEYGGASNQPQHF
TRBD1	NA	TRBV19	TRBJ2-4	TGTGCCAGTAGTGCCGGGACAGGGACAAACATTCAGTACTTC	CASSAGTGTNIQYF
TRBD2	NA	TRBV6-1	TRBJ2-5	TGTGCCAGCAAACCTAGCGGGGGGGCGGGGACCCAGTACTTC	CASKPSGGAGTQYF
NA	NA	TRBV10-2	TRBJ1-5	TGCGCCAGCAGTGAGTCGAGAGGGAGTCAGCCCCAGCATTTT	CASSESRGSQPQHF
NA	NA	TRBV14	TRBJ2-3	TGTGCCAGCAGCCAAGTTGGAGGGGCTGCAGATACGCAGTATTTT	CASSQVGGAADTQYF
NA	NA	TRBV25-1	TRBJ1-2	TGTGCCAGCAGTGAACCCCGGGCGGGAGCCAATTACTATGGCTACACCTTC	CASSEPRAGANYYGYTF
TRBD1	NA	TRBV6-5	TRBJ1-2	TGTGCCAGCACCAATACAGGGGGCCACTATGGCTACACCTTC	CASTNTGGHYGYTF
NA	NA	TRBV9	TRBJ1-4	TGTGCCAGCAGCCCGAGGGGGGCTCAGTCTAATGAAAAACTGTTTTTT	CASSPRGAQSNEKLFF
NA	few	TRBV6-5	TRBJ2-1	TGTGCCAGCAGTCCACGGACGGGCGATGAGCAGTTCTTC	CASSPRTGDEQFF
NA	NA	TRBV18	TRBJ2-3	TGTGCCAGCTCACCACCCCTGGGGGCCCTACTTATTCCTAGCACAGATACGCAGTATTTT	CASSPPLGALLIPSTDTQYF
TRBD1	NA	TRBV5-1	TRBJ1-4	TGCGCCAGCAGCCCTACAGGGGTAGACGAAAAACTGTTTTTT	CASSPTGVDEKLFF
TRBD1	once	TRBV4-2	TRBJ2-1	TGTGCCAGCAGCCTAAGGGGACAGGGTTTCGATGAGCAGTTCTTC	CASSLRGQGFDEQFF
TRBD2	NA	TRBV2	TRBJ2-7	TGTGCCAGCACCGGGGGGAGCTCCTACGAGCAGTACTTC	CASTGGSSYEQYF
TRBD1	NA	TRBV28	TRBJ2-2	TGTGCCAGCAGGCGGACAGGGAGGACCGGGGAGCTGTTTTTT	CASRRTGRTGELFF
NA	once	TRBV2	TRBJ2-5	TGTGCCAGCAGTGAAGGGAGGGCAAGGGAGCAGTACTTC	CASSEGRAREQYF
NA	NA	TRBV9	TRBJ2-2	TGTGCCAGCAGCTCTTTGAGCTCGGTCACCGGGGAGCTGTTTTTT	CASSSLSSVTGELFF
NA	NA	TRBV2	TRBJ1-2	TGTGCCAGCAGTGGCCAGAGGGGTGGCTACACCTTC	CASSGQRGGYTF
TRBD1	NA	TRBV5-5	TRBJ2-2	TGTGCCAGCAGCCGGACAGGGGAGAACACCGGGGAGCTGTTTTTT	CASSRTGENTGELFF
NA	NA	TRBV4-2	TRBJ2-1	TGTGCCAGCAGCAGCCCAAGTGTCAATGAGCAGTTCTTC	CASSSPSVNEQFF
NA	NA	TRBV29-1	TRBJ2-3	TGCAGCGTTGGGTCCCCTTGGCCCCTTAGCACAGATACGCAGTATTTT	CSVGSPWPLSTDTQYF
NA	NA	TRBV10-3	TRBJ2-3	TGTGCCATCAGGGGGACAGATACGCAGTATTTT	CAIRGTDTQYF
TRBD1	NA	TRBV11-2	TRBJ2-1	TGTGCCAGCAGCCCCAGGGGCAGGGGGCGTTTTCCTGAGCAGTTCTTC	CASSPRGRGRFPEQFF
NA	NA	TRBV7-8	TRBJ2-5	TGTGCCAGCAGCCCACCCCAAGAGACCCAGTACTTC	CASSPPQETQYF
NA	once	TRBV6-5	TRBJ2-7	TGTGCCAGCAGTTACGCCCCCGCAGGAGGCTACGAGCAGTACTTC	CASSYAPAGGYEQYF
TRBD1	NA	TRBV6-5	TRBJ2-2	TGTGCCAGCAGCTCTCCGGGACAGATGGCCGGGGAGCTGTTTTTT	CASSSPGQMAGELFF
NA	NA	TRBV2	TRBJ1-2	TGTGCCAGCAGTGAAGCGGGGTCTAGCTATGGCTACACCTTC	CASSEAGSSYGYTF
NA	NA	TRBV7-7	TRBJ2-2	TGTGCTAGCAGCTTACTGGCTCCCGGGGAGCTGTTTTTT	CASSLLAPGELFF
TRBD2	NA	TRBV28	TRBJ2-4	TGTGCCAGCAGTTTCGTAGCGGGGGCAGGGGGTATGAACATTCAGTACTTC	CASSFVAGAGGMNIQYF
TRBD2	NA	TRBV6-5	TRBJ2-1	TGTGCCAGCAGTTACGAGCGGGGGTACAATGAGCAGTTCTTC	CASSYERGYNEQFF